A selection of T cell receptor beta chains follows, all from one sample in a study of cytomegalovirus exposure and HLA in healthy donors. Produced via immunoSEQ multiplex PCR; TCRdb's table is partial and in-frame only. The table lists over 150,000 clones, 77% of them singletons. The sample taken for sequencing was PBMCs. These receptors were obtained from a young woman in good health and CMV-seropositive. Both conserved end residues are part of each CDR3. D genes are given only for firm matches. The size of a clone is reported for some rows only, either as once, few or many, or as a class for expanded clones.

j_call	d_call	v_call	clone_size	cdr3_aa	cdr3_nt
TRBJ2-3	TRBD1	TRBV19	NA	CASSPRQGAGDTQYF	TGTGCCAGTAGTCCCCGACAGGGGGCGGGAGATACGCAGTATTTT
TRBJ2-3	TRBD1	TRBV6-6	NA	CASSYSGTESTDTQYF	TGTGCCAGCAGTTACTCCGGGACAGAAAGCACAGATACGCAGTATTTT
TRBJ2-1	NA	TRBV6-1	few	CASSEWRGDYPRNEQFF	TGTGCCAGCAGTGAATGGAGGGGGGACTACCCCAGGAATGAGCAGTTCTTC
TRBJ1-2	NA	TRBV19	NA	CACGALSGYTF	TGTGCCTGCGGCGCACTATCAGGCTACACCTTC
TRBJ2-3	NA	TRBV7-2	NA	CASSLALAEGTDTQYF	TGTGCCAGCAGCTTAGCGCTGGCGGAAGGCACAGATACGCAGTATTTT
TRBJ2-2	NA	TRBV9	NA	CASSGRIRAGELLF	TGTGCCAGCAGCGGCAGAATTCGCGCCGGGGAGCTGCTTTTT
TRBJ2-1	TRBD2	TRBV5-8	NA	CASSLAVTSGGNEQFF	TGTGCCAGCAGCTTGGCCGTAACTAGCGGGGGGAATGAGCAGTTCTTC
TRBJ2-3	NA	TRBV2	once	CASSDGGYSTDTQYF	TGTGCCAGCAGTGACGGGGGATATTCCACAGATACGCAGTATTTT
TRBJ2-1	TRBD1	TRBV5-1	NA	CASSTGQGAGNEQFF	TGCGCCAGCAGCACCGGACAGGGGGCAGGCAATGAGCAGTTCTTC
TRBJ2-4	TRBD1	TRBV28	NA	CASSRVQGAMAKNIQYF	TGTGCCAGCAGCCGAGTACAGGGGGCCATGGCCAAAAACATTCAGTACTTC
TRBJ2-4	TRBD2	TRBV6-5	NA	CASSLSGSQNIQYF	TGTGCCAGCAGTCTCAGCGGGAGTCAAAACATTCAGTACTTC
TRBJ1-2	TRBD1	TRBV19	once	CASSGTGGSYGYTF	TGTGCCAGTAGCGGGACAGGGGGCAGTTATGGCTACACCTTC
TRBJ2-7	TRBD1	TRBV9	once	CASSVAGQGAREQYF	TGTGCCAGCAGCGTAGCTGGGCAGGGGGCGCGTGAGCAGTACTTC
TRBJ2-1	TRBD2	TRBV30	once	CAWMGGSYNEQFF	TGTGCCTGGATGGGGGGGTCCTACAATGAGCAGTTCTTC
TRBJ1-5	TRBD1	TRBV2	NA	CASSFTGGAPQAQHF	TGTGCCAGCAGTTTCACAGGGGGAGCCCCCCAAGCCCAGCATTTT
TRBJ2-2	TRBD1	TRBV9	few	CASSAAFGQGGAGELFF	TGTGCCAGCAGCGCCGCGTTCGGACAGGGTGGCGCCGGGGAGCTGTTTTTT
TRBJ1-4	NA	TRBV14	once	CASSPKSAGINEKLFF	TGTGCCAGCAGCCCAAAGTCGGCAGGTATTAATGAAAAACTGTTTTTT
TRBJ1-5	NA	TRBV29-1	NA	CSVRDNRNQPQHF	TGCAGCGTTCGGGACAATCGCAATCAGCCCCAGCATTTT
TRBJ1-2	NA	TRBV10-3	once	CAIAWEGPSYGYTF	TGTGCCATCGCGTGGGAGGGCCCATCCTATGGCTACACCTTC
TRBJ1-2	TRBD1	TRBV11-2	NA	CASRPPLGQGYGYTF	TGTGCCAGCAGACCCCCTCTGGGACAGGGCTATGGCTACACCTTC
TRBJ1-1	NA	TRBV13	NA	CASSLGGVLNTEAFF	TGTGCCAGCAGCCTCGGGGGGGTTCTGAACACTGAAGCTTTCTTT
TRBJ1-5	NA	TRBV28	NA	CASSFSTGGQPQHF	TGTGCCAGCAGTTTTTCGACCGGGGGTCAGCCCCAGCATTTT
TRBJ1-3	TRBD1	TRBV9	NA	CASSPGQVFFSGNTIYF	TGTGCCAGCAGCCCGGGACAGGTGTTTTTCTCTGGAAACACCATATATTTT
TRBJ2-1	TRBD2	TRBV29-1	NA	CSVEEGGTSGFNSYNEQFF	TGCAGCGTTGAAGAAGGAGGAACTAGCGGGTTCAACTCCTACAATGAGCAGTTCTTC
TRBJ1-2	TRBD1	TRBV6-6	once	CASRTSDRAYGYTF	TGTGCCAGCAGAACCTCGGACAGGGCGTATGGCTACACCTTC
TRBJ2-5	TRBD2	TRBV5-1	NA	CASSLVAGMETQYF	TGCGCCAGCAGCTTGGTAGCGGGAATGGAGACCCAGTACTTC
TRBJ2-2	TRBD2	TRBV2	few	CASSPGQRELKELFF	TGTGCCAGCAGCCCCGGACAGCGGGAGCTTAAGGAGCTGTTTTTT
TRBJ1-5	NA	TRBV4-1	NA	CASSQDQGLSNQPQHF	TGCGCCAGCAGCCAAGATCAAGGACTGAGCAATCAGCCCCAGCATTTT
TRBJ2-7	NA	TRBV19	NA	CQPRGAYEQYF	TGTCAACCTAGGGGTGCCTACGAGCAGTACTTC
TRBJ2-1	NA	TRBV11-2	NA	CASSHPSLVEYNEQFF	TGTGCCAGCAGCCACCCTAGCCTCGTGGAGTACAATGAGCAGTTCTTC
TRBJ2-2	NA	TRBV19	NA	CASSPAATGELFF	TGTGCCAGTAGTCCCGCGGCAACCGGGGAGCTGTTTTTT
TRBJ2-7	NA	TRBV10-3	NA	CATVGQAYEQYF	TGTGCCACTGTGGGACAAGCCTACGAGCAGTACTTC
TRBJ2-1	TRBD1	TRBV7-8	NA	CASSLVGTGTGGNNEQFF	TGTGCCAGCAGCTTAGTCGGGACCGGGACAGGGGGTAACAATGAGCAGTTCTTC
TRBJ1-3	NA	TRBV6-5	NA	CASSSDPQGNTIYF	TGTGCCAGCAGTTCCGACCCACAGGGAAACACCATATATTTT
TRBJ2-1	NA	TRBV2	NA	CASSGFNEQFF	TGTGCCAGTTCGGGGTTCAATGAGCAGTTCTTC
TRBJ2-7	TRBD2	TRBV13	NA	CASSLVGRESDEQYF	TGTGCCAGCAGCTTAGTGGGGCGGGAGTCGGACGAGCAGTACTTC
TRBJ1-2	TRBD1	TRBV7-8	NA	CASSLVTWDRNYGYTF	TGTGCCAGCAGCTTAGTCACGTGGGACAGGAACTATGGCTACACCTTC
TRBJ1-2	NA	TRBV30	NA	CAWKFSGGYTF	TGTGCCTGGAAGTTTTCGGGAGGCTACACCTTC
TRBJ1-5	NA	TRBV6-6	NA	CASCPSGNQPQHF	TGTGCCAGCTGCCCCTCGGGAAATCAGCCCCAGCATTTT
TRBJ2-4	NA	TRBV2	NA	CASSATGENIQYF	TGTGCCAGCAGTGCAACAGGTGAAAACATTCAGTACTTC
TRBJ2-7	NA	TRBV28	NA	CASSLLKLVGYEQYF	TGTGCCAGCAGTTTACTAAAGTTGGTCGGGTACGAGCAGTACTTC
TRBJ2-7	NA	TRBV5-4	once	CASSLDREYLF	TGTGCCAGCAGCTTGGACAGGGAGTACCTATTC
TRBJ2-1	NA	TRBV12-5	NA	CASGFRSEQFF	TGTGCTAGTGGTTTTAGGAGTGAGCAGTTCTTC
TRBJ2-3	NA	TRBV5-1	few	CASSLYEGTDTQYF	TGCGCCAGCAGCTTGTACGAGGGAACAGATACGCAGTATTTT
TRBJ2-1	TRBD1	TRBV6-5	NA	CASSRDRGNEQFF	TGTGCCAGCAGCCGTGACAGGGGCAATGAGCAGTTCTTC
TRBJ1-5	NA	TRBV19	NA	CASGLQGGSPNQPQHF	TGTGCCAGTGGGTTACAGGGAGGGTCGCCGAATCAGCCCCAGCATTTT
TRBJ2-3	NA	TRBV25-1	few	CASSAGSSTDTQYF	TGTGCCAGCAGCGCAGGGTCTAGCACAGATACGCAGTATTTT